This T cell receptor (beta chain) was observed in a study of OX40 agonist ivuxolimab in advanced cancers. The V end was cut by 0 bases, the J end by 11 bases, with 13 bases between. The CDR3 consists of 13 residues. Per the germline V gene, CDR1 is SGHNT and CDR2 is YENEEA. In its sample, this clone was seen a few times. Clones were read by immunoSEQ multiplex PCR, and TCRdb kept only the in-frame ones, dropping some. The sample includes tens of thousands of clones, roughly nine tenths of them seen just once. The V and J genes are TRBV11-3 and TRBJ1-1; D call uncertain. This TCR was sampled from an adult with an advanced solid tumor such as melanoma, head and neck, liver or kidney cancer. Sequenced here: CD4+ or CD8+ T cells sorted from blood, sampled in a trial of the OX40 agonist ivuxolimab. The DNA for the CDR3 is TGTGCCAGCAGCTTAGACGGTTCCGGTAGGGCTTTCTTT. Translating gives CASSLDGSGRAFF.